The TCR beta chain described here comes from a study of post-analysis software for immune sequencing data. General observations from the study: Patients had higher frequencies than controls of roughly 5 TRBV segments, including TRBV5-6, TRBV5-1 and TRBV20-1.

The V gene's germline CDR1 is SNHLY and CDR2 FYNNEI. Germline trimming cut 3 bases from V and 0 bases from J; bases unmatched to any gene: 5. The CDR3 totals 18 residues. About this clonotype itself: Its antigen is still unknown.

cDNA libraries of TCR beta carried unique molecular identifiers. MiXCR was run by TCRdb on the PCR reads, yielding one entry per CDR3 protein. This table has fewer than 700,000 distinct CDR3 sequences, around 47% appearing once. The chain employs TRBV2 and TRBJ2-3, with 14 bases matching TRBD2. This clonotype was obtained from a girl aged 5-17 years with multiple sclerosis. Specimen: blood. CDR3: CASSEGGLAGASTDTQYF. The CDR3 DNA is TGTGCCAGCAGTGAGGGGGGACTAGCGGGGGCTAGCACAGATACGCAGTATTTT.